The rows below give T cell receptor beta chains drawn from one sample of a study of shared clonotypes between healthy human individuals. The table came from immunoSEQ multiplex PCR; TCRdb's copy has only in-frame clones and leaves some out. This sample has approximately 1,000,000 clones; roughly 80% occur once, and the top ten carry roughly 0.9%. The sample consisted of memory CD4+ T cells from PBMCs. These receptors were collected from a man aged 18 to 30 in good health. Some clones in this sample may be carry-over from other donors' samples. CDR3s include the opening cysteine and the closing phenylalanine or tryptophan. The order of the fields is V gene, CDR3 length, J gene, clone size, D gene, CDR3 DNA, CDR3 protein. D genes are given only for firm matches. Expanded clones get a size class; other rows say once, few or many, or leave the size out.

V gene: TRBV25-1; CDR3 length: 16; J gene: TRBJ1-6; clone size: .; D gene: .; CDR3 DNA: TGTGCCAGCAGTGAAGGGGGGAGCTCCTATAATTCACCCCTCCACTTT; CDR3 protein: CASSEGGSSYNSPLHF
V gene: TRBV19; CDR3 length: 15; J gene: TRBJ2-1; clone size: .; D gene: .; CDR3 DNA: TGTGCCAGTAGCCTACAGGGAATAAGGTACAATGAGCAGTTCTTC; CDR3 protein: CASSLQGIRYNEQFF
V gene: TRBV5-6; CDR3 length: 16; J gene: TRBJ2-3; clone size: .; D gene: .; CDR3 DNA: TGTGCCAGCAGCCCCGAGACGGCGAAAGGCACAGATACGCAGTATTTT; CDR3 protein: CASSPETAKGTDTQYF
V gene: TRBV30; CDR3 length: 15; J gene: TRBJ2-1; clone size: .; D gene: TRBD1; CDR3 DNA: TGTGCCTGGAGTGACCTTCAGGGGGCCGGCAATGAGCAGTTCTTC; CDR3 protein: CAWSDLQGAGNEQFF
V gene: TRBV5-5; CDR3 length: 13; J gene: TRBJ1-1; clone size: .; D gene: .; CDR3 DNA: TGTGCCAGCAGCCAGACCCCGAACACTGAAGCTTTCTTT; CDR3 protein: CASSQTPNTEAFF
V gene: TRBV19; CDR3 length: 13; J gene: TRBJ1-5; clone size: .; D gene: .; CDR3 DNA: TGTGCCAGTAGTATTCCAGGGAATCAGCCCCAGCATTTT; CDR3 protein: CASSIPGNQPQHF
V gene: TRBV7-9; CDR3 length: 14; J gene: TRBJ2-7; clone size: .; D gene: .; CDR3 DNA: TGTGCCAGCAGCCTTGCGGGAATGGGCTACGAGCAGTACTTC; CDR3 protein: CASSLAGMGYEQYF
V gene: TRBV7-2; CDR3 length: 16; J gene: TRBJ2-7; clone size: .; D gene: TRBD2; CDR3 DNA: TGTGCCAGCAGCTTAGTTCGGACTAGCGGGAGGTACGAGCAGTACTTC; CDR3 protein: CASSLVRTSGRYEQYF
V gene: TRBV29-1; CDR3 length: 14; J gene: TRBJ2-5; clone size: many; D gene: TRBD1; CDR3 DNA: TGCAGCGTTCGGGGGACAGGGGGGTCAGAGACCCAGTACTTC; CDR3 protein: CSVRGTGGSETQYF
V gene: TRBV4-3; CDR3 length: 17; J gene: TRBJ1-3; clone size: once; D gene: .; CDR3 DNA: TGCGCCAGCAGCCAAGAGTGGACAATCGGATTTGGAAACACCATATATTTT; CDR3 protein: CASSQEWTIGFGNTIYF
V gene: TRBV6-6; CDR3 length: 11; J gene: TRBJ2-1; clone size: .; D gene: .; CDR3 DNA: TGTGCCAGCAGGGGTGATGGTGAGCAGTTCTTC; CDR3 protein: CASRGDGEQFF
V gene: TRBV7-9; CDR3 length: 13; J gene: TRBJ2-2; clone size: .; D gene: .; CDR3 DNA: TGTGCCAGCCTCCGTGGCTCGACCGGGGAGCTGTTTTTT; CDR3 protein: CASLRGSTGELFF
V gene: TRBV2; CDR3 length: 14; J gene: TRBJ1-1; clone size: .; D gene: .; CDR3 DNA: TGTGCCAGCAGTGGGACTTCGTGGGACACTGAAGCTTTCTTT; CDR3 protein: CASSGTSWDTEAFF
V gene: TRBV7-2; CDR3 length: 12; J gene: TRBJ2-1; clone size: .; D gene: .; CDR3 DNA: TGTGCCAGCAGCTTACAGTTCCGTGAGCAGTTCTTC; CDR3 protein: CASSLQFREQFF
V gene: TRBV5-1; CDR3 length: 17; J gene: TRBJ2-5; clone size: .; D gene: .; CDR3 DNA: TGCGCCAGCAGCTTGGGGGTCACGGCAGGGGCGGAAGAGACCCAGTACTTC; CDR3 protein: CASSLGVTAGAEETQYF
V gene: TRBV4-1; CDR3 length: 17; J gene: TRBJ2-2; clone size: .; D gene: .; CDR3 DNA: TGCGCCAGCAGCCAAGTTCTCCGGACTACCAACACCGGGGAGCTGTTTTTT; CDR3 protein: CASSQVLRTTNTGELFF
V gene: TRBV28; CDR3 length: 15; J gene: TRBJ1-2; clone size: .; D gene: TRBD1; CDR3 DNA: TGTGCCAGCAGTTTCCCAGGGGGCAAGAACTATGGCTACACCTTC; CDR3 protein: CASSFPGGKNYGYTF
V gene: TRBV29-1; CDR3 length: 13; J gene: TRBJ1-2; clone size: .; D gene: .; CDR3 DNA: TGCAGCGTGAGAAAGCAGAATCCCTCAGGCTACACCTTC; CDR3 protein: CSVRKQNPSGYTF
V gene: TRBV7-9; CDR3 length: 13; J gene: TRBJ1-5; clone size: .; D gene: .; CDR3 DNA: TGTGCCAGCAGCCTGGTGAGAGGGCAGCCCCAGCATTTT; CDR3 protein: CASSLVRGQPQHF
V gene: TRBV10-3; CDR3 length: 14; J gene: TRBJ2-7; clone size: .; D gene: .; CDR3 DNA: TGTGCCATCAGTGAGTGGGATCAGGGGGGCGAGCAGTACTTC; CDR3 protein: CAISEWDQGGEQYF
V gene: TRBV6-1; CDR3 length: 13; J gene: TRBJ2-7; clone size: .; D gene: .; CDR3 DNA: TGTGCCAGCAGTGAGTACAGGGAGTACGAGCAGTACTTC; CDR3 protein: CASSEYREYEQYF
V gene: TRBV12-5; CDR3 length: 15; J gene: TRBJ2-5; clone size: .; D gene: TRBD1; CDR3 DNA: TGTGCTAGTGGTTTGTCCCGGACAGGCCAAGAGACCCAGTACTTC; CDR3 protein: CASGLSRTGQETQYF
V gene: TRBV5-1; CDR3 length: 15; J gene: TRBJ1-1; clone size: .; D gene: .; CDR3 DNA: TGCGCCAGCAGCACACTTACCATGGGGGCGGCTGAAGTTTTCTTT; CDR3 protein: CASSTLTMGAAEVFF
V gene: TRBV18; CDR3 length: 16; J gene: TRBJ2-1; clone size: many; D gene: TRBD2; CDR3 DNA: TGTGCCAGCTCACCCCAAGGACTAGCGGGAGGCAATGAGCAGTTCTTC; CDR3 protein: CASSPQGLAGGNEQFF
V gene: TRBV18; CDR3 length: 13; J gene: TRBJ2-5; clone size: few; D gene: .; CDR3 DNA: TGTGCCAGCTCACTACTAGCAGGGGAGACCCAGTACTTC; CDR3 protein: CASSLLAGETQYF
V gene: TRBV12-5; CDR3 length: 17; J gene: TRBJ1-5; clone size: .; D gene: TRBD1; CDR3 DNA: TGTGCTAGTGGTATCGGGCTCGGACAGGGGGGCAATCAGCCCCAGCATTTT; CDR3 protein: CASGIGLGQGGNQPQHF
V gene: TRBV6-5; CDR3 length: 15; J gene: TRBJ1-5; clone size: .; D gene: TRBD1; CDR3 DNA: TGTGCCAGCAGTCGGACAGGTCTTAGCAATCAGCCCCAGCATTTT; CDR3 protein: CASSRTGLSNQPQHF
V gene: TRBV11-2; CDR3 length: 16; J gene: TRBJ1-1; clone size: once; D gene: .; CDR3 DNA: TGTGCCAGCAGCGTAAAGACGGGGGGGACACAAATTGAAGCTTTCTTT; CDR3 protein: CASSVKTGGTQIEAFF
V gene: TRBV7-2; CDR3 length: 16; J gene: TRBJ2-7; clone size: .; D gene: TRBD2; CDR3 DNA: TGTGCCAGCAGCTTAGGACTAGCGGGGAGCTCCTACGAGCAGTACTTC; CDR3 protein: CASSLGLAGSSYEQYF
V gene: TRBV6-5; CDR3 length: 15; J gene: TRBJ1-3; clone size: .; D gene: .; CDR3 DNA: TGTGCCAGCAGTAGATCAAGGACAGTCGGAAACACCATATATTTT; CDR3 protein: CASSRSRTVGNTIYF
V gene: TRBV5-1; CDR3 length: 16; J gene: TRBJ2-6; clone size: .; D gene: .; CDR3 DNA: TGCGCCAGCAGCCGGGACGGGAAGATAGGGGCCAACGTCCTGACTTTC; CDR3 protein: CASSRDGKIGANVLTF
V gene: TRBV23-1; CDR3 length: 14; J gene: TRBJ1-5; clone size: .; D gene: TRBD1; CDR3 DNA: TGCGCCAGCGGCCCCGCGGGACAGAGTCAGCCCCAGCATTTT; CDR3 protein: CASGPAGQSQPQHF
V gene: TRBV28; CDR3 length: 10; J gene: TRBJ1-1; clone size: .; D gene: .; CDR3 DNA: TGTGCCAGCGGCGGCCCGGAAACTTTCTTT; CDR3 protein: CASGGPETFF
V gene: TRBV7-3; CDR3 length: 14; J gene: TRBJ2-3; clone size: .; D gene: TRBD2; CDR3 DNA: TGTGCCAGCAGCGCTACTAGCGGGGGGAATACGCAGTATTTT; CDR3 protein: CASSATSGGNTQYF
V gene: TRBV5-1; CDR3 length: 13; J gene: TRBJ1-4; clone size: .; D gene: .; CDR3 DNA: TGCGCCAGCAGCTTGGGTATTAGTGAAAAACTGTTTTTT; CDR3 protein: CASSLGISEKLFF
V gene: TRBV5-1; CDR3 length: 13; J gene: TRBJ2-3; clone size: .; D gene: .; CDR3 DNA: TGCGCCAGCACCGGCCCCGTGGCAGATACGCAGTATTTT; CDR3 protein: CASTGPVADTQYF
V gene: TRBV4-2; CDR3 length: 17; J gene: TRBJ1-2; clone size: .; D gene: TRBD1; CDR3 DNA: TGTGCCAGCCGCGTGACAGGGGGCACTCCAGCTAACTATGGCTACACCTTC; CDR3 protein: CASRVTGGTPANYGYTF
V gene: TRBV7-8; CDR3 length: 14; J gene: TRBJ2-7; clone size: .; D gene: .; CDR3 DNA: TGTGCCAGCAGCTTGTCTCAGGGGGGCTACGAGCAGTACTTC; CDR3 protein: CASSLSQGGYEQYF
V gene: TRBV28; CDR3 length: 16; J gene: TRBJ1-5; clone size: few; D gene: .; CDR3 DNA: TGTGCCAGCAGTGTTTCCAGGGGACCTAGCAATCAGCCCCAGCATTTT; CDR3 protein: CASSVSRGPSNQPQHF
V gene: TRBV2; CDR3 length: 14; J gene: TRBJ1-5; clone size: .; D gene: .; CDR3 DNA: TGTGCCAGCAGTAACTACGACCTAAATCAGCCCCAGCATTTT; CDR3 protein: CASSNYDLNQPQHF
V gene: TRBV5-1; CDR3 length: 14; J gene: TRBJ2-3; clone size: .; D gene: .; CDR3 DNA: TGCGCCAGCAGCGTAGGAAGGAACACAGATACGCAGTATTTT; CDR3 protein: CASSVGRNTDTQYF